The 23 T cell receptor beta chains in this list originate from one sample, sequenced in a study of shared clonotypes between healthy human individuals. Clones were read by immunoSEQ multiplex PCR, and TCRdb kept only the in-frame ones, dropping some. The sample has approximately 340,000 clones; around 79% are singletons. Sample: memory CD4+ T cells sorted from blood. As for subset: CD45RA-negative fraction. Receptor source: a man aged 30-40 years in good health.

The chain links TRBV6-1 to TRBJ2-5; D not certain. V lost 4 bases and J 1 base, leaving 10 bases between the germline ends. Germline V gene sequence: CDR1 MNHNS, CDR2 SASEGT. The CDR3 extends over 14 amino acids. Written as DNA, the CDR3 is TGTGCCAGCAGTGGACCGCCGATCCAAGAGACCCAGTACTTC. The encoded protein is CASSGPPIQETQYF.

The chain combines TRBV7-9 with TRBJ2-7; TRBD2 matches 11 bases. The CDR3 is made up of 15 amino acids. J lost 12 bases, V lost 6 bases, and 16 bases had no gene match. CDR1 is SEHNR, CDR2 FQNEAQ, per germline (reference sequence). CDR3 nucleotides: TGTGCCAGCAGGGAAGACACAACGACTAGCGGGAAGCCGTACTTC. This gives the protein CASREDTTTSGKPYF. The complete variable domain, with remaining parts taken from reference TRBV7-9 and TRBJ2-7, reads DTGVSQNPRHKITKRGQNVTFRCDPISEHNRLYWYRQTLGQGPEFLTYFQNEAQLEKSRLLSDRFSAERPKGSFSTLEIQRTEQGDSAMYLCASREDTTTSGKPYFGPGTRLTVT.

The chain employs TRBV5-1 and TRBJ2-7, with D uncertain. The CDR3 loop spans 16 amino acids. In germline, CDR1 is SGHRS, CDR2 YFSETQ. Trimming shortened V by 0 bases and J by 2 bases, and 15 bases separated the two germline ends. The chain's CDR3 is CASSLAPSGTAYEQYF. CDR3 nucleotide sequence: TGCGCCAGCAGCTTGGCACCTTCGGGCACCGCCTACGAGCAGTACTTC.

The chain employs TRBV2 and TRBJ1-1, with D hard to call. This CDR3 region has 14 residues. The V gene's germline CDR1 is SNHLY and CDR2 FYNNEI. Trimming removed 6 bases at V and 4 bases at J, with 15 bases between. CDR3 nucleotides: TGTGCCAGCAGCGAAATTTCGGTTTCCACTGAAGCTTTCTTT. This gives the protein CASSEISVSTEAFF.

This chain uses TRBV7-2 with TRBJ2-7, with D maybe TRBD1 (6 bases). V lost 3 bases and J 5 bases, leaving 11 bases between the germline ends. The CDR3 sequence is 13 residues long. Germline assignment: CDR1 SGHTA and CDR2 FQGNSA. CDR3 DNA sequence: TGTGCCAGCAGCTTTAACAGGGCTAACGAGCAGTACTTC. Translating it yields CASSFNRANEQYF.

The chain combines TRBV5-1 with TRBJ2-1, with TRBD2 matching over 9 bases. The germline CDR1 and CDR2 sequences are SGHRS and YFSETQ. Losses at the gene ends were 0 bases for V and 10 bases for J; bases not matched to a gene: 8. CDR3 length: 15 residues. CDR3 sequence: CASSLAAGAGGEQFF. The CDR3 bases are TGCGCCAGCAGCTTGGCTGCGGGAGCGGGGGGAGAGCAGTTCTTC.

This clone was detected a few times. V is TRBV20-1 and J is TRBJ1-1; D is ambiguous. CDR1 DFQATT and CDR2 SNEGSKA come from the germline V gene (reference sequence). The CDR3 runs 11 residues. The V end was cut by 3 bases, the J end by 8 bases, with 10 bases between. The CDR3 DNA follows: TGCAGTGCTAGTAGAACCCTGGAAGCTTTCTTT. It yields the protein CSASRTLEAFF.

The V call is TRBV30, the J call TRBJ2-7, with 8 positions matching TRBD2. Germline V gives CDR1 GTSNPN, CDR2 SVGIG (reference sequence). The J segment lost 6 bases and the V segment lost 3 bases, leaving 13 bases of the junction unmatched. The CDR3 extends over 15 amino acids. The CDR3 sequence is CAWRGGTGTRREQYF. The DNA of the CDR3 is TGTGCCTGGAGGGGGGGAACCGGGACTAGACGCGAGCAGTACTTC.

The rearrangement links TRBV5-5 to TRBJ2-1, with a weak D call TRBD2 (5 bases). The germline V gene encodes CDR1 SGHKS and CDR2 YYEKEE (reference sequence). This CDR3 contains 14 residues. Trimming took 3 bases from V and 2 from J, leaving 9 bases between them. The chain's CDR3 is CASSWTPTYNEQFF. Here the CDR3 DNA reads TGTGCCAGCAGCTGGACTCCAACCTACAATGAGCAGTTCTTC.

The sample holds a few counts of this clone. V is TRBV18 and J is TRBJ2-7; D gene ambiguous. CDR1 and CDR2 (germline): KGHSH, LQKENI. V lost 0 bases and J lost 10, with 16 bases in between. CDR3 length equals 14 residues. The CDR3 is CASSPPETRNRQYF. The DNA for the CDR3 is TGTGCCAGCTCACCACCGGAGACTCGTAACCGACAGTACTTC.

The chain links TRBV28 to TRBJ2-1; D possibly matches TRBD1 or TRBD2 (5 bases each). Germline CDR1 and CDR2: MDHEN and SYDVKM. The V gene lost 5 bases and the J gene lost 7 bases, with 15 bases spanning the gap. This CDR3 comprises 14 residues. CDR3 sequence reads: CASSTAGTLNEQFF. CDR3 sequence (DNA): TGTGCCAGCAGTACAGCCGGGACGCTAAATGAGCAGTTCTTC.

This clone showed up just a few times. The chain links TRBV19 to TRBJ1-2, with a weak D call TRBD1 (5 bases). The CDR3 runs to 15 residues. Germline CDR1 and CDR2: LNHDA and SQIVND (reference sequence). V dropped 7 bases and J dropped 3 bases, with 18 bases sitting between them. This CDR3 is CASKRRSQGDYGYTF. Here the CDR3 DNA reads TGTGCCAGTAAGAGGAGAAGTCAGGGAGACTATGGCTACACCTTC. Full variable domain (rest looked up from reference TRBV19 and TRBJ1-2): DGGITQSPKYLFRKEGQNVTLSCEQNLNHDAMYWYRQDPGQGLRLIYYSQIVNDFQKGDIAEGYSVSREKKESFPLTVTSAQKNPTAFYLCASKRRSQGDYGYTFGSGTRLTVV.

In this sample, this clone turned up a few times. V is TRBV2 and J is TRBJ2-7; the D is unclear. Germline CDR1 reads SNHLY; CDR2 reads FYNNEI. Trimming cost V 6 bases and J 0 bases, with 9 bases left between them. The CDR3 is made up of 13 amino acids. The CDR3 spells CASRPPLSYEQYF. DNA of the CDR3: TGTGCCAGCAGACCCCCTCTCTCCTACGAGCAGTACTTC.

J is TRBJ1-2 and V is TRBV18; 7 bases are shared with TRBD1. Per the germline V gene, CDR1 is KGHSH and CDR2 is LQKENI. CDR3 length: 18 residues. Trimming at V came to 3 bases and at J to 0 bases, leaving 13 bases not matched to a gene. As DNA, the CDR3 is TGTGCCAGCTCACCTACCGCCGGGACAGCAACTTCTAACTATGGCTACACCTTC. This gives the protein CASSPTAGTATSNYGYTF.

The chain couples TRBV10-2 to TRBJ2-7; D unclear. Between the trimmed V and J ends, which lost 0 bases and 5 bases, there was a span of 5 bases. This CDR3 has 12 amino acids. Germline-derived CDR1 and CDR2 are WSHSY and SAAADI. CDR3 protein: CASSESWDEQYF. The CDR3 coding sequence is TGCGCCAGCAGTGAGTCCTGGGACGAGCAGTACTTC.

This clone has a count of ten or more. The chain combines TRBV7-2 with TRBJ2-5; 9 bases match TRBD2. V was clipped by 1 base and J by 11 bases; unmatched bases: 14. The CDR3 sequence is 16 residues long. Germline CDR1 and CDR2: SGHTA and FQGNSA. Written as DNA, the CDR3 is TGTGCCAGCAGCTTAGAACGGGGGGTTAGCGGGAGAGGGCAGTACTTC. It specifies CASSLERGVSGRGQYF. The variable domain in full, with the rest retrieved from reference TRBV7-2 and TRBJ2-5, is GAGVSQSPSNKVTEKGKDVELRCDPISGHTALYWYRQSLGQGLEFLIYFQGNSAPDKSGLPSDRFSAERTGGSVSTLTIQRTQQEDSAVYLCASSLERGVSGRGQYFGPGTRLLVL.

The rearrangement uses TRBV7-2 and TRBJ2-5; 7 bases align to TRBD1. Trimming removed 5 bases from V and 2 bases from J; junction bases left unmatched: 5. The CDR3 covers 14 residues. The V gene's germline CDR1 is SGHTA and CDR2 FQGNSA. The CDR3 sequence: CASSPGGIQETQYF. In DNA form, the CDR3 reads TGTGCCAGCAGCCCAGGGGGTATACAAGAGACCCAGTACTTC.

J is TRBJ2-1 and V is TRBV2; D is ambiguous. V lost 9 bases to trimming and J lost 7 bases, with 22 bases between them. CDR3 length: 15 residues. The germline gives CDR1 SNHLY, CDR2 FYNNEI. The CDR3 sequence is CASLGSTPEKNEQFF. The CDR3 nucleotides are TGTGCCAGTCTTGGGTCTACCCCCGAGAAGAATGAGCAGTTCTTC. Variable domain in full (rest from reference TRBV2 and TRBJ2-1): EPEVTQTPSHQVTQMGQEVILRCVPISNHLYFYWYRQILGQKVEFLVSFYNNEISEKSEIFDDQFSVERPDGSNFTLKIRSTKLEDSAMYFCASLGSTPEKNEQFFGPGTRLTVL.

This clone appeared once. The V and J genes are TRBV19 and TRBJ2-7; D uncertain. Between the trimmed V and J ends, which lost 4 bases and 6 bases, there was a span of 10 bases. The CDR3 is 12 residues long. CDR1 is LNHDA and CDR2 is SQIVND in the germline V gene (reference sequence). CDR3 nucleotide sequence: TGTGCCAGTAGTACTATTGGTCTCGAGCAGTACTTC. The encoded protein is CASSTIGLEQYF. The variable domain in full, completed from reference TRBV19 and TRBJ2-7, reads DGGITQSPKYLFRKEGQNVTLSCEQNLNHDAMYWYRQDPGQGLRLIYYSQIVNDFQKGDIAEGYSVSREKKESFPLTVTSAQKNPTAFYLCASSTIGLEQYFGPGTRLTVT.

About this clone itself: With only one base between it and a far larger clone, this is likely a read error. The sample has other DNA sequences that encode this CDR3 too. DNA of the CDR3: TGCGCCAGCAGCGACAGGGGGGACACTGAAGCTTTCTTT. Amino acid sequence: CASSDRGDTEAFF. The chain links TRBV9 to TRBJ1-1; 9 bases agree with TRBD1. The CDR3 covers 13 residues. CDR1 SGDLS and CDR2 YYNGEE come from the germline V gene.

The rearrangement links TRBV28 to TRBJ1-5, with unresolved D. Germline CDR1 is MDHEN and CDR2 is SYDVKM. V lost 5 bases to trimming and J lost 7 bases, with 15 bases between them. CDR3 size: 14 residues. CDR3 sequence: CASSAGLFRQPQHF. DNA of the CDR3: TGTGCCAGCAGTGCCGGTTTGTTCCGCCAGCCCCAGCATTTT.

Worth noting for this clone: A single base separates this from a much larger clone, so it may be a read error. The chain joins TRBV7-1 to TRBJ2-5; 7 bases align to TRBD2. TRBV7-1 is reported as an ORF; its role is uncertain. Trimming took 7 bases from V and 2 from J; bases not matched to a gene: 10. The CDR3 spans 15 residues. CDR3 protein: CASNRRGGSQETQYF. In DNA, the CDR3 is TGTGCCAGCAATCGTCGGGGCGGGAGTCAAGAGACCCAGTACTTC.

The CDR3 loop reads CATRTEDRPVYF. DNA of the CDR3: TGTGCCACCCGTACCGAGGACAGGCCTGTATATTTT. This sequence joins TRBV28 and TRBJ1-3; 7 nucleotides match TRBD1. This CDR3 has 12 residues. Germline V gene lookup returns CDR1 MDHEN and CDR2 SYDVKM. Trimming took 10 bases from V and 14 from J; bases not matched to a gene: 14.